This TCR beta chain was sequenced during a study of T cell clones after liver transplantation. Study-level background: Samples came from ITN030ST, which attempted immunosuppression withdrawal within 2 years of liver transplantation. General study results and limits: Small, mixed patient groups and varying post-transplant times limit these conclusions. Graft donor-reactive T cells may have migrated into the graft rather than being deleted.

The CDR3 extends over 15 amino acids. CDR1 is SGHDT and CDR2 is YYEEEE in the germline V gene. The V end was cut by 0 bases, the J end by 0 bases, with 7 bases between. This table comes from immunoSEQ multiplex PCR, and its TCRdb copy is limited to in-frame clones, with some not included. The data show around 60,000 clones, about 70% seen once. About this clone: Its antigen remains unknown.

This rearrangement joins TRBV5-6 to TRBJ1-5, with D unresolved. The receptor was derived from a human donor who received a liver transplant. Sequencing used CD4+ T cells from blood, obtained before liver transplant. CDR3 in amino acids: CASSLGQYSNQPQHF. The CDR3 DNA is TGTGCCAGCAGCTTGGGACAATATAGCAATCAGCCCCAGCATTTT.